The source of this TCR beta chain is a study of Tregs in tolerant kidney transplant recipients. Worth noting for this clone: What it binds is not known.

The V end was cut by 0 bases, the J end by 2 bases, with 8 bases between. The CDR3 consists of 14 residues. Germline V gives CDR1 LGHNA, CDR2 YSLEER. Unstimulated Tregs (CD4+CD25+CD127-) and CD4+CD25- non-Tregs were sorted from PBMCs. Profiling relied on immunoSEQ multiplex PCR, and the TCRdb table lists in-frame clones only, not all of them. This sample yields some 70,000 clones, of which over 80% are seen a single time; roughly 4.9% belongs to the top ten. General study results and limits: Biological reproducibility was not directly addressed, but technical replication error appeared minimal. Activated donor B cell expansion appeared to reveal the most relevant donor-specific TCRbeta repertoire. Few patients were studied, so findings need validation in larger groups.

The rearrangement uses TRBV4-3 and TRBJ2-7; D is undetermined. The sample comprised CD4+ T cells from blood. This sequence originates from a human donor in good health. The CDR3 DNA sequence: TGCGCCAGCAGCCAAGATCCCACAACCTACGAGCAGTACTTC. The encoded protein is CASSQDPTTYEQYF.